These 20 T cell receptor beta chains were all obtained from the same sample, sequenced in a study of T cells in Graves' hyperthyroidism and ophthalmopathy. Template material for amplifying TCR beta CDR3 regions consisted of RNA transcripts. First-round RT-PCR with HTBI primers amplified the TCR CDR3 region. TCRdb reprocessed the multiplex PCR reads with MiXCR, giving one entry per CDR3 protein. The sample lists hundreds of thousands of distinct CDR3 sequences, 12% to 15% seen once, with 10% to 13% in the top ten. The specimen sequenced was blood. These receptor sequences come from a woman aged 18-29 years with Graves' hyperthyroidism.

This clonotype was observed many times. This sequence joins TRBV28 and TRBJ2-2; D is possibly TRBD1 or TRBD2 (5 bases each). V shed 5 bases and J shed 6 bases, with 10 bases lying between them. CDR3 length: 13 residues. The germline CDR1 and CDR2 sequences are MDHEN and SYDVKM. Written as DNA, the CDR3 is TGTGCCAGCAGTCTTATGGGGGCCGGGGAGCTGTTTTTT. This translates into CASSLMGAGELFF.

This clonotype was found a few times. V and J are TRBV7-9 and TRBJ2-7; D gene ambiguous. CDR3 length: 14 residues. Germline CDR1 reads SEHNR; CDR2 reads FQNEAQ (reference sequence). With 1 base removed from V and 0 bases from J, the gap between germline ends came to 7 bases. The CDR3 DNA follows: TGTGCCAGCAGCTTAGTCAGTGCCTCCTACGAGCAGTACTTC. This gives the protein CASSLVSASYEQYF.

The chain couples TRBV10-2 to TRBJ2-7; 9 nucleotides line up with TRBD1. This CDR3 comprises 15 residues. In germline, CDR1 is WSHSY, CDR2 SAAADI. The V segment lost 3 bases and the J segment 4 bases; nucleotides outside the gene matches: 7. DNA of the CDR3: TGCGCCAGCAGTGACCCCGGGACAGGGCATTACGAGCAGTACTTC. Its translation is CASSDPGTGHYEQYF.

The chain joins TRBV20-1 to TRBJ2-3, with 11 bases that match TRBD2. The CDR3 totals 14 residues. V lost 6 bases and J lost 5; bases outside the gene matches: 7. Germline-derived CDR1 and CDR2 are DFQATT and SNEGSKA (reference sequence). CDR3 protein: CSATTSGIGDTQYF. DNA for the CDR3: TGCAGTGCCACGACTAGCGGGATTGGAGATACGCAGTATTTT.

This clonotype was seen at least ten times. This chain joins TRBV20-1 and TRBJ1-1; TRBD1 might be the D (5 bases). Germline values: CDR1 DFQATT, CDR2 SNEGSKA (reference sequence). This CDR3 is 14 amino acids long. V lost 6 bases and J lost 0, with 14 bases in between. DNA of the CDR3: TGCAGTGCAACCGGGACGGCCATGAACACTGAAGCTTTCTTT. Translation: CSATGTAMNTEAFF.

In this sample, this clonotype turned up many times. The chain recombines TRBV28 with TRBJ2-7, with D hard to call. This CDR3 has 13 residues. The V gene's germline CDR1 is MDHEN and CDR2 SYDVKM. Trimming pared 1 base from V and 2 bases from J, leaving 6 bases between. The CDR3 bases are TGTGCCAGCAGTTTATATAGAACCTACGAGCAGTACTTC. Translated, it gives CASSLYRTYEQYF.

This clonotype turned up a few times. A much larger clone lies a single base off, so this may be a read error. The chain joins TRBV28 to TRBJ1-2; D not resolved. The germline CDR1 and CDR2 sequences are MDHEN and SYDVKM. The V and J ends lost 11 bases and 4 bases respectively, with 14 bases between them. CDR3 length: 12 amino acids. DNA for the CDR3: TGTGCCGGCACCCCGGCGGGCTATGGCTACACCTTC. Its translation: CAGTPAGYGYTF.

At least ten counts were recorded for this clonotype. The chain combines TRBV28 with TRBJ2-1, with D uncertain. V lost 4 bases and J 4 bases, leaving 8 bases between the germline ends. The CDR3 loop spans 13 amino acids. CDR1 is MDHEN, CDR2 SYDVKM, per germline. The CDR3 protein is CASSSRPYNEQFF. The DNA for the CDR3 is TGTGCCAGCAGTTCCCGACCTTACAATGAGCAGTTCTTC.

This clonotype has a handful of counts. The chain links TRBV20-1 to TRBJ1-1; D may be TRBD1 (5 bases). The CDR3 is 16 amino acids. CDR1 DFQATT and CDR2 SNEGSKA come from the germline V gene (reference sequence). The V end was cut by 2 bases, the J end by 1 base, with 17 bases between. The CDR3 bases are TGCAGTGCTAGATCGACGCAAGACAGATGGAACACTGAAGCTTTCTTT. This translates into CSARSTQDRWNTEAFF.

The V and J genes are TRBV6-1 and TRBJ2-7, with a possible D match to TRBD2 (5 bases). Trimming pared 2 bases from V and 9 bases from J, leaving 17 bases between. Germline CDR1 MNHNS, CDR2 SASEGT. The CDR3 is made up of 14 amino acids. The CDR3 sequence: CASSERWESPRQYF. The CDR3 coding sequence is TGTGCCAGCAGTGAACGTTGGGAGTCCCCTCGGCAGTACTTC.

The sample holds one count of this clonotype. The chain carries TRBV6-1 and TRBJ2-7, with 10 nucleotides matching TRBD1. Germline assignment: CDR1 MNHNS and CDR2 SASEGT. V was clipped by 3 bases and J by 5 bases; unmatched bases: 4. The length of the CDR3 is 14 residues. The CDR3 nucleotides read TGTGCCAGCAGTGAGGGACAGGGGACCAACGAGCAGTACTTC. Its protein product is CASSEGQGTNEQYF.

This clonotype has a count of ten or more. The CDR3 DNA reads TGTGCCAGCAGTTTAGCAAGGGGGATAGACTATGGCTACACCTTC. Its translation is CASSLARGIDYGYTF. This chain joins TRBV12-3 or TRBV12-4 and TRBJ1-2; D may be TRBD1 (6 bases). This CDR3 contains 15 residues. Trimming pared 0 bases from V and 3 bases from J, leaving 11 bases between.

This clonotype was observed many times. V is TRBV30 and J is TRBJ2-2, with 7 bases that match TRBD1. Trimming took 4 bases from V and 2 from J; bases not matched to a gene: 7. The CDR3 has 15 residues. CDR1 and CDR2 (germline): GTSNPN, SVGIG (reference sequence). The CDR3: CAWKRRTGNTGELFF. CDR3 sequence (DNA): TGTGCCTGGAAACGGCGGACAGGAAACACCGGGGAGCTGTTTTTT.

The sample holds many counts of this clonotype. The chain employs TRBV18 and TRBJ2-5; tentatively, D is TRBD2 (5 bases). CDR3 length: 14 amino acids. The germline V and J ends were trimmed by 4 bases and 3 bases, with 12 bases remaining between them. Germline-derived CDR1 and CDR2 are KGHSH and LQKENI. The CDR3 DNA sequence: TGTGCCAGCTCACTAAACGTCGGGGAAGAGACCCAGTACTTC. It yields the protein CASSLNVGEETQYF.

This clonotype has ten or more counts. V gene TRBV10-3 combines with J gene TRBJ2-7, with 7 bases aligning to TRBD2. CDR3 size: 12 residues. Germline V gene data show CDR1 as ENHRY and CDR2 as SYGVKD. The J segment lost 1 base and the V segment lost 6 bases, leaving 0 bases of the junction unmatched. The CDR3 here is CAIRGGSYEQYF. The CDR3 bases are TGTGCCATCAGGGGAGGGTCCTACGAGCAGTACTTC.

Comments on this clonotype: Germline is not matched at one junction end, which may reflect a read error. The rearrangement links TRBV30 to TRBJ1-6, with D possibly being TRBD1 (6 bases). Germline loops: CDR1 GTSNPN, CDR2 SVGIG (reference sequence). This CDR3 comprises 17 residues. CDR3 nucleotide sequence: TGTGCCTGGAGGCCACGTACCGGGGGCCCCTACAATTCACCCCTCCACTTT. Its protein product is CAWRPRTGGPYNSPLHF. Variable domain in full (rest from reference TRBV30 and TRBJ1-6): SQTIHQWPATLVQPVGSPLSLECTVEGTSNPNLYWYRQAAGRGLQLLFYSVGIGQISSEVPQNLSASRPQDRQFILSSKKLLLSDSGFYLCAWRPRTGGPYNSPLHFGNGTRLTVT.

This clonotype was seen many times. The chain combines TRBV27 with TRBJ2-3; TRBD2 aligns across 11 bases. Germline V CDR1 and CDR2: MNHEY, SMNVEV (reference sequence). After removal of 3 bases from V and 2 bases from J, the junction contained 1 base not matched to a gene. There are 15 residues in the CDR3. The CDR3 DNA reads TGTGCCAGCAGTTTTAGCGGGGGGGACACAGATACGCAGTATTTT. Translating gives CASSFSGGDTDTQYF.

Only a few counts were recorded for this clonotype. The chain has TRBV3-1 and TRBJ1-4, with a weak D call TRBD1 (5 bases). Germline values: CDR1 LGHDT, CDR2 YNNKEL (reference sequence). This CDR3 has 14 residues. The V end was cut by 1 base, the J end by 8 bases, with 11 bases between. The chain's CDR3 is CASSQGGHWEKLFF. For the CDR3, the DNA is TGTGCCAGCAGCCAAGGAGGACACTGGGAAAAACTGTTTTTT.

This clonotype occurred many times. This chain links TRBV5-4 with TRBJ1-1; D unclear. The CDR3 sequence is 15 residues long. The germline V gene encodes CDR1 SGHNT and CDR2 YYREEE (reference sequence). Trimming took off 0 bases at V and 5 bases at J, with 14 bases between the two ends. CDR3 amino acids: CASSLAAGLATEAFF. CDR3 in DNA: TGTGCCAGCAGCTTGGCCGCAGGCCTCGCGACTGAAGCTTTCTTT.

The chain joins TRBV27 to TRBJ1-5; D is uncertain. Germline V CDR1 and CDR2: MNHEY, SMNVEV (reference sequence). Trimming cost V 5 bases and J 3 bases, with 17 bases left between them. The length of the CDR3 is 16 residues. CDR3 amino acids: CASSPVGFYHNQPQHF. The CDR3 DNA reads TGTGCCAGCAGTCCTGTGGGGTTTTATCACAATCAGCCCCAGCATTTT.